The T cell receptor (beta chain) under discussion was sequenced for a study of graft-versus-host responses after intestinal transplantation (dated by TCRdb to the early 2020s). Turning to the overall study: Multivisceral, liver-intestinal, or isolated intestinal transplants were received by the recipients. All recipients received anti-thymocyte globulin induction followed by maintenance tacrolimus and steroids for approximately 3 years. After intestinal transplantation, graft-versus-host and host-versus-graft alloreactive T cell clones were followed in the graft, circulation and bone marrow using bulk TCR-beta CDR3 sequencing. Alloreactive clones were identified by sequencing pre-transplant mixed lymphocyte reaction products and comparing them with unstimulated pre-transplant donor and recipient T cells. A cohort of around 25 intestinal transplant recipients, including one retransplant, was enrolled, and a few patients lacking pretransplant specimens were excluded. Donor T cell macrochimerism was defined as a peak of at least 4% donor T cells among recipient peripheral blood mononuclear cells. Rather than being sequenced by the commercial service, samples from a few later patients were sequenced in-house on an Illumina MiSeq and processed with MiXCR.

Comment on this clone: It has no known antigen specificity. No quality values exist for individual bases; no much larger clone is one base distant.

The time point label, read with the paper, signifies: cells obtained before transplantation from donor or recipient. CD3+CD4+ and CD3+CD8+ populations were FACS-sorted from unstimulated pre-transplant donor and recipient cells taken from spleen or lymph nodes. From the cysteine up to the phenylalanine, the CDR3 has a length of 18 residues. Only CDR3 DNA remains: 54 bases, in frame from the first base. CDR1 SGDLS and CDR2 YYNGEE were looked up in the germline V gene. A distance of 25 bases separates the germline ends of V and J, which lose 3 bases and 4 bases respectively. Library construction relied on the immunoSEQ multiplex PCR assay. For most patients, genomic DNA was isolated using the Qiagen DNeasy Blood and Tissue Kit and was shipped frozen to Adaptive Biotechnologies for TCR sequencing. For most patients, high-throughput TCR-beta CDR3 sequencing of genomic DNA was performed by Adaptive Biotechnologies. Turning to the authors' computational methods: TCR sequencing data were retrieved from Adaptive's ImmunoSEQ software for 15 to 20 patients, whereas a few other patients were processed with MiXCR and VDJtools. CD4 versus CD8 sorting errors were corrected by removing sequences found in both subsets at a frequency ratio below 5:1. CDR3 nucleotide sequences shared by donor and recipient were removed because the origin of these sequences could not be assigned. At least 2-fold expansion over unstimulated cells and a minimum CFSE-low frequency of 0.002% (template counts) or 0.001% (read counts) were required for clones to be classified as alloreactive. A clone was considered mappable if detected in the sequenced pre-transplant spleen, lymph node, or MLR CFSE-low populations of the donor or recipient. Cumulative frequency of alloreactive clones was calculated as a percentage of all sequences weighted by copy number. In its TCRdb copy, this immuneACCESS table keeps in-frame sequences only and misses some clones. Where compared with another copy, unresolved V genes explain less than half of these, and the others have no known cause. V and J calls and clone size follow that table, whereas D and trimming were derived from the DNA. The sample data list about 85,000 clones, and more than 85% of these were observed just once. 7.6% of the sample is held by the ten biggest clonotypes.

Overall study outcomes, separate from this receptor: In the allografts of patients with donor T cell macrochimerism, GvH to HvG T cell clonal ratios were high. Early after transplant, declines in HvG clones were associated with peak levels of circulating GvH clones. GvH clones turned up in recipient bone marrow, with some appearing earlier in ileal mucosa or blood, a pattern consistent with an intestinal mucosal origin. The relatively low number and heterogeneity of intestinal transplant patients limited the conclusions.

Sequencing used unstimulated CD8+ T cells sorted from spleen or lymph node cells, obtained before transplant. The chain was built from TRBV9 and TRBJ1-1, with a tentative D gene TRBD1 over 6 matching bases. The TCR originated in a human donor who was the organ donor for an intestinal transplant. The CDR3 is CASSERGPLQGQFTEAFF. The DNA is as follows: TGTGCCAGCAGCGAGAGGGGCCCCCTTCAGGGGCAGTTCACTGAAGCTTTCTTT.